The 20 T cell receptor beta chains in this list originate from one sample, sequenced in a study of cytomegalovirus exposure and HLA in healthy donors. The PCR employed 60 Vbeta primers together with 13 Jbeta primers. Libraries were prepared by immunoSEQ multiplex PCR; TCRdb keeps only in-frame clonotypes and omits some of them. The sample yields under 200,000 clones, roughly 82% seen once. The sample consisted of PBMCs. The source is a man in his fifties or sixties in good health and CMV-seropositive.

The chain couples TRBV7-9 to TRBJ1-4, with D tentatively TRBD1 (6 bases). The V gene lost 4 bases and the J gene lost 3 bases, with 9 bases spanning the gap. CDR3 length: 14 residues. The germline V gene has CDR1 SEHNR and CDR2 FQNEAQ (reference sequence). CDR3 coding DNA: TGTGCCAGCAGCTCAGGGGCGGCTAATGAAAAACTGTTTTTT. It codes for CASSSGAANEKLFF.

This chain joins TRBV7-9 and TRBJ1-2; the D is unclear. Germline CDR1 reads SEHNR; CDR2 reads FQNEAQ (reference sequence). Trimming removed 5 bases from V and 2 bases from J, with 12 bases in between. This CDR3 is 14 amino acids long. CDR3 DNA: TGTGCCAGCAGCCCAATAGGGAGCAACTATGGCTACACCTTC. This gives the protein CASSPIGSNYGYTF.

The genes are TRBV2 and TRBJ2-1; perhaps TRBD2 as D (6 bases). Per germline, CDR1 SNHLY and CDR2 FYNNEI. The CDR3 has 13 amino acids. V was clipped by 4 bases and J by 7 bases, with 11 bases between them. The CDR3: CASSGLGGNEQFF. The DNA for the CDR3 is TGTGCCAGCAGTGGGCTCGGGGGAAATGAGCAGTTCTTC. Based on the CDR3 plus reference TRBV2 and TRBJ2-1, the full variable domain is EPEVTQTPSHQVTQMGQEVILRCVPISNHLYFYWYRQILGQKVEFLVSFYNNEISEKSEIFDDQFSVERPDGSNFTLKIRSTKLEDSAMYFCASSGLGGNEQFFGPGTRLTVL.

The chain is built from TRBV5-1 and TRBJ2-2; D not resolved. Germline-derived CDR1 and CDR2 are SGHRS and YFSETQ. The CDR3 has 13 amino acids. V dropped 5 bases and J dropped 5 bases, with 10 bases sitting between them. The CDR3 coding sequence is TGCGCCAGCAGTCTTTTTGAGACCGGGGAGCTGTTTTTT. This gives the protein CASSLFETGELFF.

The genes are TRBV9 and TRBJ1-4; 7 nucleotides match TRBD1. The CDR3 consists of 15 residues. Germline CDR1 SGDLS, CDR2 YYNGEE. V lost 1 base and J lost 3; bases outside the gene matches: 3. The CDR3 sequence is CASSVSGTANEKLFF. In nucleotides, the CDR3 is TGTGCCAGCAGCGTATCGGGGACAGCTAATGAAAAACTGTTTTTT.

CDR3 protein: CSALGQLEAFF. The CDR3 DNA reads TGCAGTGCATTGGGACAGCTTGAAGCTTTCTTT. The chain combines TRBV20-1 with TRBJ1-1; 7 nucleotides agree with TRBD1. V shed 6 bases, J shed 7 bases, and the junction held 5 bases outside the gene matches. CDR1 and CDR2 (germline): DFQATT, SNEGSKA (reference sequence). The CDR3 totals 11 residues.

Worth noting for this clone: Other nucleotide sequences in the sample specify the same CDR3. The chain links TRBV6-1 to TRBJ2-1, with a possible D match to TRBD2 (5 bases). CDR1 is MNHNS, CDR2 SASEGT, per germline. Trimming shortened V by 6 bases and J by 4 bases, and 10 bases separated the two germline ends. CDR3 size: 13 residues. CDR3 region: CASRGGGYNEQFF. In nucleotides, the CDR3 is TGTGCCAGCAGGGGCGGCGGGTACAATGAGCAGTTCTTC.

The CDR3 sequence is CASSLIQRIETQYF. As DNA, the CDR3 is TGCGCCAGCAGCTTGATACAGAGAATAGAGACCCAGTACTTC. V and J are TRBV5-1 and TRBJ2-5; D is unclear. The V and J ends lost 1 base and 4 bases respectively, with 11 bases between them. From germline, CDR1 is SGHRS and CDR2 YFSETQ. The CDR3 runs to 14 residues.

The CDR3 loop is CSVEGVYNEQFF. In DNA, the CDR3 is TGCAGCGTTGAAGGAGTCTACAATGAGCAGTTCTTC. The chain couples TRBV29-1 to TRBJ2-1; D not certain. Trimming took 1 base from V and 3 from J, leaving 4 bases between them. This CDR3 is built from 12 residues. CDR1 and CDR2 (germline): SQVTM, ANQGSEA.

The table lists this clone with a few counts. The V call is TRBV25-1, the J call TRBJ1-4; the D gene is possibly TRBD1 (6 bases). The CDR3 runs to 13 residues. CDR1 is MGHDK, CDR2 SYGVNS, per germline. V was shortened by 8 bases and J by 8 bases, with 15 bases between the two germline ends. CDR3 coding DNA: TGTGCCAGCCGCGGACAGCCGCACGAAAAACTGTTTTTT. This codes for CASRGQPHEKLFF.

This rearrangement joins TRBV27 to TRBJ1-4; 7 bases fit TRBD1. The germline V gene has CDR1 MNHEY and CDR2 SMNVEV (reference sequence). The CDR3 extends over 14 amino acids. V shed 6 bases, J shed 5 bases, and the junction held 6 bases outside the gene matches. CDR3 coding DNA: TGTGCCAGCAGCGACAGGGTCTTAAATGAAAAACTGTTTTTT. Translating it yields CASSDRVLNEKLFF. The full variable domain, with the rest looked up from reference TRBV27 and TRBJ1-4, is EAQVTQNPRYLITVTGKKLTVTCSQNMNHEYMSWYRQDPGLGLRQIYYSMNVEVTDKGDVPEGYKVSRKEKRNFPLILESPSPNQTSLYFCASSDRVLNEKLFFGSGTQLSVL.

This clone was picked up a small number of times. The genes are TRBV14 and TRBJ2-5; the D gene is possibly TRBD2 (6 bases). The V gene lost 4 bases and the J gene lost 0 bases, with 15 bases spanning the gap. CDR1 is SGHDN, CDR2 FVKESK, per germline. This CDR3 comprises 16 residues. This chain's CDR3 is CASSRRSGGNQETQYF. The CDR3 region has the DNA TGTGCCAGCAGCCGGAGATCAGGAGGGAACCAAGAGACCCAGTACTTC.

For the CDR3, the DNA is TGTGCCAGCACCCAGGGGGCGAAGGAGACCCAGTACTTC. Its protein product is CASTQGAKETQYF. The chain combines TRBV7-9 with TRBJ2-5, with 8 bases fitting TRBD1. Trimming cost V 7 bases and J 5 bases; bases outside gene matches: 6. CDR3 length: 13 residues. Germline-derived CDR1 and CDR2 are SEHNR and FQNEAQ (reference sequence).

J is TRBJ2-7 and V is TRBV2; 13 bases are shared with TRBD2. The CDR3 totals 18 residues. V was clipped by 6 bases and J by 3 bases; unmatched bases: 14. Germline assignment: CDR1 SNHLY and CDR2 FYNNEI. CDR3 in DNA: TGTGCCAGCAGGGAACCGGGACTAGCGGGGAGCAAGGGCTACGAGCAGTACTTC. Protein product: CASREPGLAGSKGYEQYF.

The chain employs TRBV19 and TRBJ2-7, with 7 bases aligning to TRBD2. This CDR3 has 15 residues. Germline V gives CDR1 LNHDA, CDR2 SQIVND (reference sequence). V was clipped by 5 bases and J by 0 bases; unmatched bases: 7. The CDR3 protein is CASSRAAGSSYEQYV. DNA for the CDR3: TGTGCCAGTAGTCGGGCAGCGGGGAGCTCCTACGAGCAGTACGTC.

V is TRBV5-1 and J is TRBJ2-1; 12 positions agree with TRBD2. CDR1 is SGHRS and CDR2 is YFSETQ in the germline V gene. Unmatched junction bases numbered 2, after V lost 0 bases and J lost 1 base. This CDR3 spans 17 amino acids. CDR3 protein: CASSLGLAGASYNEQFF. The DNA for the CDR3 is TGCGCCAGCAGCTTGGGACTAGCGGGAGCTTCCTACAATGAGCAGTTCTTC.

This clone was detected only once. This chain joins TRBV10-2 and TRBJ2-2; tentatively, D is TRBD2 (5 bases). In germline, CDR1 is WSHSY, CDR2 SAAADI. V gave up 6 bases and J gave up 5 bases, with 13 bases separating them. There are 14 residues in the CDR3. The CDR3 nucleotides read TGCGCCAGCAGGCTAGCTGATTATACCGGGGAGCTGTTTTTT. Translation: CASRLADYTGELFF.

This clone was detected only once. The rearrangement joins TRBV5-6 to TRBJ1-1, with D perhaps TRBD1 (6 bases). With 6 bases removed from V and 4 bases from J, the gap between germline ends came to 16 bases. Germline CDR1 reads SGHDT; CDR2 reads YYEEEE. The length of the CDR3 is 14 residues. The CDR3, as DNA: TGTGCCAGCATCCACCGGGGGGGCGGCACTGAAGCTTTCTTT. The encoded protein is CASIHRGGGTEAFF. The whole variable domain, filled in from reference TRBV5-6 and TRBJ1-1, reads DAGVTQSPTHLIKTRGQQVTLRCSPKSGHDTVSWYQQALGQGPQFIFQYYEEEERQRGNFPDRFSGHQFPNYSSELNVNALLLGDSALYLCASIHRGGGTEAFFGQGTRLTVV.

The chain recombines TRBV5-1 with TRBJ2-2; TRBD2 aligns across 12 bases. This CDR3 region has 19 residues. Germline-derived CDR1 and CDR2 are SGHRS and YFSETQ. V was pared by 4 bases and J by 0 bases, with 10 bases of the junction left unmatched. This CDR3 reads CASSPGLAGLNPNTGELFF. The CDR3 DNA is TGCGCCAGCAGCCCGGGACTAGCGGGTCTGAATCCGAACACCGGGGAGCTGTTTTTT.

The chain links TRBV10-1 to TRBJ2-1, with 11 bases fitting TRBD2. The CDR3 contains 17 residues. Unmatched junction bases numbered 8, after V lost 1 base and J lost 6 bases. Germline assignment: CDR1 WNHNN and CDR2 SYGVQD (reference sequence). CDR3 in DNA: TGCGCCAGCAGTGAGTTCCCCACTAGCGGGAGAATCAATGAGCAGTTCTTC. Amino acid sequence: CASSEFPTSGRINEQFF.